The 29 T cell receptor beta chains reported below all come from one sample, sequenced in a study of blood T cell repertoires in COVID-19. Here immunoSEQ multiplex PCR was the method, and the copy in TCRdb shows in-frame clones only, minus some. The sample carries around 390,000 clones, approximately 87% recorded once. The specimen was PBMCs or T cells enriched from blood (not recorded which). These receptors were taken from a woman in her fifties or sixties who had recovered from COVID-19.

The chain combines TRBV10-3 with TRBJ2-3; TRBD1 is a possible D gene (6 bases). This CDR3 has 16 amino acids. The germline V gene has CDR1 ENHRY and CDR2 SYGVKD. Trimming left V 7 bases short and J 0 bases short, with 17 bases between. The CDR3 here is CAIMTGPRRSTDTQYF. CDR3 DNA: TGTGCCATCATGACAGGCCCTCGCCGGAGCACAGATACGCAGTATTTT.

The V and J genes are TRBV4-1 and TRBJ2-7; D is perhaps TRBD1 (6 bases). Between the trimmed V and J ends, which lost 4 bases and 6 bases, there was a span of 25 bases. The CDR3 sequence is 17 residues long. The germline V gene has CDR1 MGHRA and CDR2 YSYEKL. CDR3 sequence (DNA): TGCGCCAGCAGCCCGCCGGGACAACGAGTCCCCAGGGGCGAGCAGTACTTC. Its protein is CASSPPGQRVPRGEQYF.

The table lists this clone with a count of one. The chain uses TRBV5-6 and TRBJ2-1; D might be TRBD1 (5 bases). CDR3 length: 11 amino acids. CDR1 and CDR2 (germline): SGHDT, YYEEEE. The V gene lost 4 bases and the J gene lost 7 bases, with 6 bases spanning the gap. The CDR3 DNA is TGTGCCAGCAGCCAGGGAAATGAGCAGTTCTTC. This sequence encodes CASSQGNEQFF.

This clone appeared once. The chain recombines TRBV2 with TRBJ2-7, with TRBD2 as a possible D gene (5 bases). The germline gives CDR1 SNHLY, CDR2 FYNNEI. Trimming took off 4 bases at V and 3 bases at J, with 10 bases between the two ends. The CDR3 is 13 residues long. CDR3 in amino acids: CASSVEGSYEQYF. The CDR3 DNA sequence: TGTGCCAGCAGTGTCGAGGGAAGCTACGAGCAGTACTTC.

The chain recombines TRBV28 with TRBJ1-3; possibly TRBD1 for D (5 bases). Per the germline V gene, CDR1 is MDHEN and CDR2 is SYDVKM. This CDR3 spans 15 amino acids. Trimming took 5 bases from V and 0 from J, leaving 11 bases between them. The CDR3 region is CASSPGSNSGNTIYF. The CDR3 DNA reads TGTGCCAGCAGTCCAGGGTCGAACTCTGGAAACACCATATATTTT.

This chain uses TRBV9 with TRBJ2-1, with 14 bases fitting TRBD2. The germline gives CDR1 SGDLS, CDR2 YYNGEE. CDR3 length: 16 residues. With 3 bases clipped from V and 7 bases from J, the junction kept 6 bases outside the gene matches. CDR3 protein: CASSGGLAGGGNEQFF. The DNA for the CDR3 is TGTGCCAGCAGCGGAGGACTAGCGGGGGGCGGAAATGAGCAGTTCTTC.

V usage is TRBV6-5 and J usage is TRBJ2-7; 7 nucleotides match TRBD1. Germline loops: CDR1 MNHEY, CDR2 SVGAGI. J was trimmed by 6 bases and V by 9 bases; bases with no gene match: 14. The CDR3 is 14 residues long. The CDR3: CASSSGQLRGEQYF. For the CDR3, the DNA is TGTGCCAGTTCCTCGGGACAGCTCCGGGGCGAGCAGTACTTC.

V usage is TRBV4-1 and J usage is TRBJ2-1; D possibly corresponds to TRBD2 (6 bases). The length of the CDR3 is 15 residues. The V end was cut by 0 bases, the J end by 6 bases, with 12 bases between. In germline, CDR1 is MGHRA, CDR2 YSYEKL. Here the CDR3 DNA reads TGCGCCAGCAGCCAAGATGGAGGGTTTGGCAATGAGCAGTTCTTC. It yields the protein CASSQDGGFGNEQFF.

The rearrangement uses TRBV7-2 and TRBJ1-2; D ambiguous. This CDR3 is 13 amino acids long. With 6 bases removed from V and 0 bases from J, the gap between germline ends came to 8 bases. Germline V gives CDR1 SGHTA, CDR2 FQGNSA. DNA for the CDR3: TGTGCCAGCAGGCCAGATACTAACTATGGCTACACCTTC. It encodes CASRPDTNYGYTF.

The chain carries TRBV19 and TRBJ2-7; a weak D match, TRBD2 (5 bases). Trimming took 6 bases from V and 7 from J, leaving 16 bases between them. There are 13 residues in the CDR3. Germline CDR1 reads LNHDA; CDR2 reads SQIVND (reference sequence). The DNA of the CDR3 is TGTGCCAGTAGACGGGCTAGCTCTATGGAGCAGTACTTC. Protein sequence: CASRRASSMEQYF.

This clone was counted a few times. The V call is TRBV19, the J call TRBJ2-2; D not certain. CDR3 length: 13 amino acids. V lost 3 bases and J 4 bases, leaving 6 bases between the germline ends. Germline loops: CDR1 LNHDA, CDR2 SQIVND (reference sequence). CDR3 loop: CASSIIGTGELFF. The CDR3, as DNA: TGTGCCAGTAGTATTATCGGCACCGGGGAGCTGTTTTTT.

The rearrangement links TRBV30 to TRBJ1-1, with D perhaps TRBD1 (5 bases). The V and J ends lost 1 base and 11 bases respectively, with 14 bases between them. The germline CDR1 and CDR2 sequences are GTSNPN and SVGIG (reference sequence). This CDR3 contains 12 residues. CDR3 nucleotide sequence: TGTGCCTGGAGTGGAGGTGGGGCGAGGGCTTTCTTT. Amino acid sequence: CAWSGGGARAFF.

The CDR3 region is CASSRDRGPAFGTDTQYF. The CDR3 DNA sequence: TGCGCCAGCAGCCGGGATCGGGGTCCTGCCTTTGGCACAGATACGCAGTATTTT. The rearrangement joins TRBV4-3 to TRBJ2-3; D possibly corresponds to TRBD2 (5 bases). The V and J ends lost 4 bases and 1 base respectively, with 21 bases between them. This CDR3 spans 18 amino acids. CDR1 and CDR2 (germline): LGHNA, YSLEER.

The chain carries TRBV5-4 and TRBJ1-4, with D hard to call. The CDR3 length is 15 residues. Looked up from germline, CDR1 is SGHNT and CDR2 is YYREEE (reference sequence). Trimming pared 4 bases from V and 0 bases from J, leaving 10 bases between. The CDR3 sequence is CASSLPVATNEKLFF. DNA for the CDR3: TGTGCCAGCAGCCTGCCAGTTGCAACTAATGAAAAACTGTTTTTT. Together with reference TRBV5-4 and TRBJ1-4, the CDR3 gives the full variable domain: ETGVTQSPTHLIKTRGQQVTLRCSSQSGHNTVSWYQQALGQGPQFIFQYYREEENGRGNFPPRFSGLQFPNYSSELNVNALELDDSALYLCASSLPVATNEKLFFGSGTQLSVL.

The chain recombines TRBV7-2 with TRBJ2-3; 7 bases fit TRBD2. CDR1 SGHTA and CDR2 FQGNSA come from the germline V gene. V lost 1 base and J lost 4; bases outside the gene matches: 5. The CDR3 runs 15 residues. The CDR3 reads CASSLVRGDPDTQYF. The DNA for the CDR3 is TGTGCCAGCAGCTTAGTTCGGGGGGACCCAGATACGCAGTATTTT.

The chain couples TRBV27 to TRBJ2-7; 13 positions match TRBD2. Germline V gene sequence: CDR1 MNHEY, CDR2 SMNVEV (reference sequence). This CDR3 spans 16 amino acids. V shed 5 bases, J shed 7 bases, and the junction held 11 bases outside the gene matches. The CDR3 protein is CASSPRLAGGLWEQYF. The DNA of the CDR3 is TGTGCCAGCAGTCCCCGACTAGCGGGGGGTCTGTGGGAGCAGTACTTC.

This clone appeared a single time. J is TRBJ1-5 and V is TRBV18; TRBD1 aligns across 9 bases. The length of the CDR3 is 16 residues. Trimming took 2 bases from V and 5 from J; bases not matched to a gene: 7. The V gene's germline CDR1 is KGHSH and CDR2 LQKENI. Here the CDR3 reads CASSPSGQGVDQPQHF. CDR3 bases: TGTGCCAGCTCACCATCGGGACAGGGTGTGGATCAGCCCCAGCATTTT.

CDR3 sequence (DNA): TGTGCCAGTAGTCTATATCAGGGGCTCGGAGCTTTCTTT. Translated, it gives CASSLYQGLGAFF. The chain recombines TRBV19 with TRBJ1-1; TRBD1 might be the D (6 bases). Looked up from germline, CDR1 is LNHDA and CDR2 is SQIVND (reference sequence). The CDR3 has 13 residues. Trimming left V 5 bases short and J 10 bases short, with 17 bases between.

DNA of the CDR3: TGTGCCAGCAGCTTAGTTCTTAATTCACCCCTCCACTTT. As protein: CASSLVLNSPLHF. The chain recombines TRBV11-2 with TRBJ1-6, with D hard to call. CDR1 and CDR2 from the germline V gene are SGHAT and FQNNGV. The CDR3 is 13 residues long. Trimming took 1 base from V and 6 from J, leaving 4 bases between them. The entire variable domain, with the rest obtained from reference TRBV11-2 and TRBJ1-6, is as follows: EAGVAQSPRYKIIEKRQSVAFWCNPISGHATLYWYQQILGQGPKLLIQFQNNGVVDDSQLPKDRFSAERLKGVDSTLKIQPAKLEDSAVYLCASSLVLNSPLHFGNGTRLTVT.

The chain recombines TRBV7-2 with TRBJ2-1; D is unclear. The germline CDR1 and CDR2 sequences are SGHTA and FQGNSA. The ends were cut back, 6 bases at V and 4 bases at J, with 13 bases in the middle. This CDR3 region has 14 residues. CDR3: CASSVWPEYNEQFF. The DNA for the CDR3 is TGTGCCAGCAGTGTGTGGCCGGAGTACAATGAGCAGTTCTTC.

The chain couples TRBV5-1 to TRBJ2-1, with 10 bases lining up with TRBD1. The J segment lost 0 bases and the V segment lost 3 bases, leaving 3 bases of the junction unmatched. The CDR3 sequence is 16 residues long. The germline gives CDR1 SGHRS, CDR2 YFSETQ. The CDR3 region is CASSSGQGSSYNEQFF. CDR3 coding DNA: TGCGCCAGCAGCTCGGGACAGGGGAGCTCCTACAATGAGCAGTTCTTC.

V and J are TRBV2 and TRBJ2-5, with 8 bases that match TRBD1. With V trimmed by 5 bases and J by 2 bases, 13 bases remained unmatched. CDR3 length equals 17 residues. Germline V lookup: CDR1 SNHLY, CDR2 FYNNEI. The CDR3 sequence is CASSNRDRTLIQETQYF. The CDR3 DNA sequence: TGTGCCAGCAGTAACCGGGACAGGACCTTAATACAAGAGACCCAGTACTTC.

This chain connects TRBV6-5 to TRBJ1-4; 7 positions match TRBD1. The trim removed 0 bases at V and 6 bases at J, leaving 7 bases unmatched. From germline, CDR1 is MNHEY and CDR2 SVGAGI. The CDR3 spans 16 residues. The CDR3 sequence is CASSYSGPGGYEKLFF. CDR3 DNA: TGTGCCAGCAGTTACTCGGGGCCAGGGGGTTATGAAAAACTGTTTTTT.

The chain joins TRBV2 to TRBJ1-4, with D maybe TRBD1 (5 bases). V shed 3 bases and J shed 8 bases, with 13 bases lying between them. This CDR3 has 14 amino acids. The germline gives CDR1 SNHLY, CDR2 FYNNEI. CDR3 protein: CASSEKGFREKLFF. The CDR3, as DNA: TGTGCCAGCAGTGAGAAGGGGTTCAGGGAAAAACTGTTTTTT.

The chain's CDR3 is CASSQDGGYGYTF. The CDR3, as DNA: TGCGCCAGCAGCCAAGATGGCGGCTATGGCTACACCTTC. The rearrangement uses TRBV4-1 and TRBJ1-2; D call uncertain. Trimming left V 0 bases short and J 4 bases short, with 6 bases between. The CDR3 extends over 13 amino acids. Germline lookup yields CDR1 MGHRA and CDR2 YSYEKL.

A few counts support this clone. The rearrangement joins TRBV6-2 or TRBV6-3 to TRBJ1-5; the D is unclear. This CDR3 is 16 amino acids long. CDR1 and CDR2 (germline): MNHEY, SVGEGT. Between the trimmed V and J ends, which lost 1 base and 2 bases, there was a span of 12 bases. CDR3 nucleotides: TGTGCCAGCAGTTACTTCGGTGCCGAGGGCAATCAGCCCCAGCATTTT. Translating gives CASSYFGAEGNQPQHF.

The chain links TRBV10-3 to TRBJ2-2, with D unresolved. Germline loops: CDR1 ENHRY, CDR2 SYGVKD. This CDR3 contains 14 residues. Trimming cost V 4 bases and J 0 bases, with 6 bases left between them. CDR3 protein: CAISVQSNTGELFF. Here the CDR3 DNA reads TGTGCCATCAGTGTTCAGTCGAACACCGGGGAGCTGTTTTTT.

The J gene is TRBJ2-7, the V gene TRBV4-1, with D tentatively TRBD1 (5 bases). Per the germline V gene, CDR1 is MGHRA and CDR2 is YSYEKL. This CDR3 is 16 amino acids long. V shed 0 bases and J shed 2 bases, with 14 bases lying between them. This CDR3 is CASSQESPGNTYEQYF. The CDR3 coding sequence is TGCGCCAGCAGCCAAGAATCCCCAGGGAACACCTACGAGCAGTACTTC.

The chain employs TRBV28 and TRBJ2-3; 9 nucleotides align to TRBD2. The V gene end was trimmed by 6 bases and the J gene end by 3 bases; junction bases not matched to a gene: 4. The CDR3 runs to 14 residues. Germline V gene data show CDR1 as MDHEN and CDR2 as SYDVKM. In DNA form, the CDR3 reads TGTGCCAGCAGGGGCGGGGGGGCTACAGATACGCAGTATTTT. This codes for CASRGGGATDTQYF. Complete variable domain (other parts from reference TRBV28 and TRBJ2-3): DVKVTQSSRYLVKRTGEKVFLECVQDMDHENMFWYRQDPGLGLRLIYFSYDVKMKEKGDIPEGYSVSREKKERFSLILESASTNQTSMYLCASRGGGATDTQYFGPGTRLTVL.